These 11 T cell receptor beta chains were all obtained from the same sample, sequenced in a study of T cell responses to AZD1222 COVID-19 vaccine (dated by TCRdb to the early 2020s). Library creation used the immunoSEQ multiplex PCR assay. Sourced from immuneACCESS, this table was stored by TCRdb with only in-frame sequences that have V and J called. A share of the clones is absent; for the studies checked, an unresolved V gene accounts for under half, and the remainder has no known explanation. This sample is represented by about 150,000 clones; 89% of them were singletons. Of the sample, 5% to 5.5% is held by the ten largest clones. In light of the paper, this sample's time point label describes: baseline before first vaccination. The starting material was peripheral blood, obtained on day 0 of AZD1222 vaccination. The receptors stem from an adult in good health.

This sequence joins TRBV7-2 and TRBJ2-1, with a tentative D call TRBD1 (5 bases). With 1 base removed from V and 10 bases from J, the gap between germline ends came to 14 bases. Per germline, CDR1 SGHTA and CDR2 FQGNSA. This CDR3 has 14 amino acids. The CDR3: CASSLGPRVWEQFF. The CDR3 DNA follows: TGTGCCAGCAGCTTAGGGCCCAGGGTTTGGGAGCAGTTCTTC.

This clone was seen just once. The J gene is TRBJ1-5, the V gene TRBV28; 8 nucleotides agree with TRBD1. Germline assignment: CDR1 MDHEN and CDR2 SYDVKM. The ends lost 2 bases at V and 5 bases at J; junction bases unmatched: 2. The CDR3 runs 14 residues. CDR3 bases: TGTGCCAGCAGTTTAGCGGACAGGGATCAGCCCCAGCATTTT. This sequence encodes CASSLADRDQPQHF.

The rearrangement links TRBV19 to TRBJ1-4; D is unresolved. CDR1 and CDR2 (germline): LNHDA, SQIVND (reference sequence). The CDR3 has 13 residues. The germline V and J ends were trimmed by 5 bases and 4 bases, with 8 bases remaining between them. The DNA of the CDR3 is TGTGCCAGTAGTTCGGCCTATAATGAAAAACTGTTTTTT. Its translation is CASSSAYNEKLFF.

A few counts support this clone. The gene calls are TRBV7-2 and TRBJ2-7; D is unclear. Germline CDR1 SGHTA, CDR2 FQGNSA. This CDR3 has 16 amino acids. Trimming cost V 1 base and J 0 bases, with 13 bases left between them. The CDR3 DNA follows: TGTGCCAGCAGCTTAGGGTGGGGTCTTTCCTCCTACGAGCAGTACTTC. Translated, it gives CASSLGWGLSSYEQYF.

The rearrangement links TRBV4-2 to TRBJ1-2; TRBD1 might be the D (6 bases). Trimming removed 1 base from V and 0 bases from J, with 12 bases in between. The CDR3 length is 16 residues. In germline, CDR1 is LGHNA, CDR2 YNFKEQ. CDR3 sequence: CASSQGGGASNYGYTF. In DNA form, the CDR3 reads TGTGCCAGCAGCCAAGGAGGGGGGGCCTCTAACTATGGCTACACCTTC.

Here the CDR3 reads CASTRDRGISGNTIYF. The CDR3 DNA sequence: TGTGCCAGTACTCGGGACAGGGGGATCTCTGGAAACACCATATATTTT. The rearrangement links TRBV19 to TRBJ1-3; 11 positions match TRBD1. Germline values: CDR1 LNHDA, CDR2 SQIVND (reference sequence). The V gene end was trimmed by 7 bases and the J gene end by 0 bases; junction bases not matched to a gene: 5. CDR3 length: 16 amino acids. Variable domain in full (rest from reference TRBV19 and TRBJ1-3): DGGITQSPKYLFRKEGQNVTLSCEQNLNHDAMYWYRQDPGQGLRLIYYSQIVNDFQKGDIAEGYSVSREKKESFPLTVTSAQKNPTAFYLCASTRDRGISGNTIYFGEGSWLTVV.

This clone has only a few counts. V gene TRBV4-1 combines with J gene TRBJ1-3; a possible D gene is TRBD1 (6 bases). CDR3 length: 18 amino acids. V was shortened by 3 bases and J by 0 bases, with 18 bases between the two germline ends. Looked up from germline, CDR1 is MGHRA and CDR2 is YSYEKL. CDR3 loop: CASSQGAQAGLSGNTIYF. Written as DNA, the CDR3 is TGCGCCAGCAGCCAGGGGGCCCAGGCCGGTCTCTCTGGAAACACCATATATTTT.

The V gene is TRBV6-2 or TRBV6-3, the J gene TRBJ2-3; weak D call: TRBD2 (6 bases). V shed 2 bases and J shed 4 bases, with 19 bases lying between them. Germline V lookup: CDR1 MNHEY, CDR2 SVGEGT. This CDR3 spans 17 amino acids. The CDR3 here is CASSYPLALIQADTQYF. CDR3 DNA: TGTGCCAGCAGTTACCCACTAGCTCTAATACAGGCAGATACGCAGTATTTT.

The chain combines TRBV2 with TRBJ2-7; possible D gene TRBD2, 6 bases. The germline V gene has CDR1 SNHLY and CDR2 FYNNEI. There are 14 residues in the CDR3. V lost 1 base, J lost 6 bases, and 13 bases lay in between. The CDR3 DNA follows: TGTGCCAGCAGTGAAGGGCTCTTCGGGGGCGAGCAGTACTTC. Its protein product is CASSEGLFGGEQYF.

This chain connects TRBV29-1 to TRBJ1-2; weak D call: TRBD1 (6 bases). Trimming shortened V by 5 bases and J by 2 bases, and 6 bases separated the two germline ends. In germline, CDR1 is SQVTM, CDR2 ANQGSEA. CDR3 length: 11 residues. The CDR3 coding sequence is TGCAGCGTTCAGGGGAACTATGGCTACACCTTC. Residues: CSVQGNYGYTF. Full variable domain (remainder filled in from reference TRBV29-1 and TRBJ1-2): SAVISQKPSRDICQRGTSLTIQCQVDSQVTMMFWYRQQPGQSLTLIATANQGSEATYESGFVIDKFPISRPNLTFSTLTVSNMSPEDSSIYLCSVQGNYGYTFGSGTRLTVV.

The chain combines TRBV4-3 with TRBJ1-3; no clear D gene. The CDR3 extends over 17 amino acids. Between the trimmed V and J ends, which lost 0 bases and 0 bases, there was a span of 12 bases. Germline CDR1 is LGHNA and CDR2 is YSLEER. As DNA, the CDR3 is TGCGCCAGCAGCCAAGATATATTGAGGAGCTCTGGAAACACCATATATTTT. Translating gives CASSQDILRSSGNTIYF.